The text below deals with one T cell receptor (beta chain). The antigen is not known. This CDR3 has 15 amino acids. Trimming left V 0 bases short and J 4 bases short, with 10 bases between. Germline V lookup: CDR1 LNHDA, CDR2 SQIVND (reference sequence). This specimen comes from a study of Ad26.COV2.S vaccination and SARS-CoV-2 variants. Study background: Ad26.COV2.S given intramuscularly, once or twice 56 days apart.

Treatment defined: 15 to 20 received Ad26.COV2.S at low or high dose, single or two shots; 5 received placebo; per-sample allocation not given. Each sample was drawn 63 days after the first injection (of vaccine or placebo). Study-wide points: Placebo recipients and vaccine recipients were similar in non-spike TCR breadth.

The data were produced by immunoSEQ multiplex PCR, yet TCRdb's version contains in-frame clones alone and is incomplete. The data hold fewer than 400,000 clones, with 85% observed a single time. J is TRBJ1-5 and V is TRBV19; unclear D gene. Sequencing was performed on peripheral blood, taken in a trial of Ad26.COV2.S vaccine versus placebo. The TCR comes from a person aged 18-60 years who received the Ad26.COV2.S COVID-19 vaccine or a placebo. Written as DNA, the CDR3 is TGTGCCAGTAGTATAGATTCATCCTGGAATCAGCCCCAGCATTTT. It translates to CASSIDSSWNQPQHF.